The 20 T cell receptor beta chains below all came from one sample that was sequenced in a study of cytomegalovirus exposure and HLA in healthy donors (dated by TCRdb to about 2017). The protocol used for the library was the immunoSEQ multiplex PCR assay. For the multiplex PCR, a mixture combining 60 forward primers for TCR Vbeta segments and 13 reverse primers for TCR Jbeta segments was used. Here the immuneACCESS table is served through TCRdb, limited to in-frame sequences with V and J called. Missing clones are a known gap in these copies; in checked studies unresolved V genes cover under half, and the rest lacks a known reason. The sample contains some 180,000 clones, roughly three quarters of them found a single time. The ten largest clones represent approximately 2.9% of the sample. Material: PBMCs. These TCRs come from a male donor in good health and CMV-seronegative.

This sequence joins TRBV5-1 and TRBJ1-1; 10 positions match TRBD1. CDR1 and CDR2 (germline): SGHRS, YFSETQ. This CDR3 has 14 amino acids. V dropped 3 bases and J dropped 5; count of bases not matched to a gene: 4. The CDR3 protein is CASSSGQGTTEAFF. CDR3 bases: TGCGCCAGCAGCTCGGGACAGGGGACGACTGAAGCTTTCTTT.

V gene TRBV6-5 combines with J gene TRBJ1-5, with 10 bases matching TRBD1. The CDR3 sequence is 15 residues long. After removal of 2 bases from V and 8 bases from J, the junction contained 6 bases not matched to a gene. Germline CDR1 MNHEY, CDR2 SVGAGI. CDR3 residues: CASSYGGGQGKPQHF. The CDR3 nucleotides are TGTGCCAGCAGTTACGGAGGGGGACAGGGGAAGCCCCAGCATTTT.

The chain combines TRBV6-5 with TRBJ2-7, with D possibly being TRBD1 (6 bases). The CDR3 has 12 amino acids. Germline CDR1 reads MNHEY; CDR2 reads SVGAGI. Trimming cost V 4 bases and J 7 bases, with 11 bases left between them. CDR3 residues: CASSSGVGEQYF. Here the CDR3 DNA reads TGTGCCAGCAGTTCAGGGGTGGGGGAGCAGTACTTC.

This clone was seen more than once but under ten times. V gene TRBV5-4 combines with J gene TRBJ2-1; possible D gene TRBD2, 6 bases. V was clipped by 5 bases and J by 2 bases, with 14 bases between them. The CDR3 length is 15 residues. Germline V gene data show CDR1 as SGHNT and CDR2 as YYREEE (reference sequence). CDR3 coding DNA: TGTGCCAGCAGTCGTAGCGGAGGAACCTACAATGAGCAGTTCTTC. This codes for CASSRSGGTYNEQFF.

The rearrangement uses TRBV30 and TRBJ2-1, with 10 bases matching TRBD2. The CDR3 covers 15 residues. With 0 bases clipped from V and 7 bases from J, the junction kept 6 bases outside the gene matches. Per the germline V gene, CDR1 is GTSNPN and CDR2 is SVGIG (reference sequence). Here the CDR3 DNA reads TGTGCCTGGAGTGTAGGACTAGCGGTTGGTAATGAGCAGTTCTTC. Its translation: CAWSVGLAVGNEQFF.

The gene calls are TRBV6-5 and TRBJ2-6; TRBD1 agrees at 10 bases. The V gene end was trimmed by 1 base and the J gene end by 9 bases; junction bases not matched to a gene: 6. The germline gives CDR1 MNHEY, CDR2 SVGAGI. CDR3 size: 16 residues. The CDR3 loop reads CASSYFGQGEGNVLTF. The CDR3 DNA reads TGTGCCAGCAGTTACTTCGGACAGGGGGAGGGCAACGTCCTGACTTTC.

The CDR3 region has the DNA TGTGCCAGTAGTATAGTAGGGGGTTCCACTGAAGCTTTCTTT. This sequence encodes CASSIVGGSTEAFF. The chain joins TRBV19 to TRBJ1-1, with D possibly being TRBD1 (6 bases). V was clipped by 1 base and J by 4 bases, with 10 bases between them. The CDR3 sequence is 14 residues long. Germline assignment: CDR1 LNHDA and CDR2 SQIVND (reference sequence).

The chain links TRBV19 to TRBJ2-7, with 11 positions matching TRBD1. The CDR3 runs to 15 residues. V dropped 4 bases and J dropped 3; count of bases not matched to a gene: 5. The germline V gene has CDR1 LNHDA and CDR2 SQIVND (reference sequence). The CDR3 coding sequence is TGTGCCAGTAGTACCGGCGGGACAGGGGGCTACGAGCAGTACTTC. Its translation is CASSTGGTGGYEQYF. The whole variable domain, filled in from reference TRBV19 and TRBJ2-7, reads DGGITQSPKYLFRKEGQNVTLSCEQNLNHDAMYWYRQDPGQGLRLIYYSQIVNDFQKGDIAEGYSVSREKKESFPLTVTSAQKNPTAFYLCASSTGGTGGYEQYFGPGTRLTVT.

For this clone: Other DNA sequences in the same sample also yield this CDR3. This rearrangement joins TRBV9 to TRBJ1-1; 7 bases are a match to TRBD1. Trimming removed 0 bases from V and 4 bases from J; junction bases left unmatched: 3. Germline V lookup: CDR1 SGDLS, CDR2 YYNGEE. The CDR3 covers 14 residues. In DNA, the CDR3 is TGTGCCAGCAGCGTAGAGGGGGCGGGCACTGAAGCTTTCTTT. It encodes CASSVEGAGTEAFF.

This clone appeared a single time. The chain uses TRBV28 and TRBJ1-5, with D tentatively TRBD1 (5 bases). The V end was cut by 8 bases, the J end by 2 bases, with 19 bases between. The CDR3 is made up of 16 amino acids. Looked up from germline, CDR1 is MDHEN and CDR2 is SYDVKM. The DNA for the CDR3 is TGTGCCAGCCTCCCCGGGGCGGGGATGGGCAATCAGCCCCAGCATTTT. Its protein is CASLPGAGMGNQPQHF.

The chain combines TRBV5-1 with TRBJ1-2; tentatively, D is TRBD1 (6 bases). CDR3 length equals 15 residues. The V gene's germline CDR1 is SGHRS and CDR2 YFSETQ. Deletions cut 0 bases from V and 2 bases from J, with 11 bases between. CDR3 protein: CASSLGGGQNYGYTF. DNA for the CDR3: TGCGCCAGCAGCTTGGGAGGAGGACAGAACTATGGCTACACCTTC.

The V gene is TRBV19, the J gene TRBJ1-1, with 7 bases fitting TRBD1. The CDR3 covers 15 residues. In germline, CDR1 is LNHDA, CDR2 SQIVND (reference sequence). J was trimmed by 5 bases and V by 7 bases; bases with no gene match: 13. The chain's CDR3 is CASTLSGTAKTEAFF. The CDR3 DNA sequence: TGTGCCAGTACCCTATCTGGGACAGCAAAAACTGAAGCTTTCTTT.

The CDR3 region is CASSYRQGANSPLHF. The CDR3 DNA follows: TGTGCCAGCAGCTACAGACAGGGGGCGAATTCACCCCTCCACTTT. The chain carries TRBV6-6 and TRBJ1-6; 10 bases line up with TRBD1. CDR3 length: 15 amino acids. Germline CDR1 reads MNHNY; CDR2 reads SVGAGI (reference sequence). The V segment lost 6 bases and the J segment 7 bases; nucleotides outside the gene matches: 6.

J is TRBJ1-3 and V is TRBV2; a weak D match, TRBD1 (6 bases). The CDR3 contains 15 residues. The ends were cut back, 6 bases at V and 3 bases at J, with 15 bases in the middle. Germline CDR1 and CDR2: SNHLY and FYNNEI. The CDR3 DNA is TGTGCCAGCAGGGCGAACAGGGTGTATGGAAACACCATATATTTT. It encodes CASRANRVYGNTIYF.

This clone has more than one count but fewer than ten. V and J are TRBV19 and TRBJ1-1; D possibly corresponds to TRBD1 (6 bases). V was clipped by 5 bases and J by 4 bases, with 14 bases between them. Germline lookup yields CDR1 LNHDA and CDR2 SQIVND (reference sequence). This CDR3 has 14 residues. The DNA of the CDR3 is TGTGCCAGTAGTTACAACAGGGTCGGCACTGAAGCTTTCTTT. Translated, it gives CASSYNRVGTEAFF.

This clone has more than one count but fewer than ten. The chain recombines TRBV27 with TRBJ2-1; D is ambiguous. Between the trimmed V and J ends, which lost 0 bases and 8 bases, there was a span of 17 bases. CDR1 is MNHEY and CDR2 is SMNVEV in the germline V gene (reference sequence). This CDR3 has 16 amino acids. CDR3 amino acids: CASSLSASRSLHEQFF. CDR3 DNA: TGTGCCAGCAGTTTATCGGCGTCTAGAAGTCTCCATGAGCAGTTCTTC.

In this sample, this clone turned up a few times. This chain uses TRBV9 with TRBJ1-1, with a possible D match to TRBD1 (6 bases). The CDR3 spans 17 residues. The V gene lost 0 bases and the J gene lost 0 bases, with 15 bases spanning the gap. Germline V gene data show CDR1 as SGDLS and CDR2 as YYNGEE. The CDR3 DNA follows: TGTGCCAGCAGCGTAGGACTGGGGAGGGGGATGAACACTGAAGCTTTCTTT. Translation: CASSVGLGRGMNTEAFF.

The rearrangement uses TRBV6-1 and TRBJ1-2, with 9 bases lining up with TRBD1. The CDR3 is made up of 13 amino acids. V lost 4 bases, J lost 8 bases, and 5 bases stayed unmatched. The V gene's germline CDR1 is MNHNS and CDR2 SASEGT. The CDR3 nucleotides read TGTGCCAGCAGTGGCCAAACAGGGGGCGGCTACACCTTC. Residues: CASSGQTGGGYTF.

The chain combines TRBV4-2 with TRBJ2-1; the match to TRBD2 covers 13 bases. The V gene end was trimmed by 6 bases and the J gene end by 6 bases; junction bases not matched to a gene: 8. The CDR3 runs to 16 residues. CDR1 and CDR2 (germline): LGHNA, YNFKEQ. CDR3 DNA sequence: TGTGCCAGCAGGGACCCTCGACTAGCGGGGGGCAATGAGCAGTTCTTC. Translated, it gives CASRDPRLAGGNEQFF.

Written as DNA, the CDR3 is TGTGCCAGCAGGGGACAATATAATTCACCCCTCCACTTT. Translated, it gives CASRGQYNSPLHF. V usage is TRBV6-5 and J usage is TRBJ1-6; D possibly corresponds to TRBD1 (6 bases). Germline CDR1 reads MNHEY; CDR2 reads SVGAGI. V lost 6 bases to trimming and J lost 4 bases, with 7 bases between them. The CDR3 has 13 residues.